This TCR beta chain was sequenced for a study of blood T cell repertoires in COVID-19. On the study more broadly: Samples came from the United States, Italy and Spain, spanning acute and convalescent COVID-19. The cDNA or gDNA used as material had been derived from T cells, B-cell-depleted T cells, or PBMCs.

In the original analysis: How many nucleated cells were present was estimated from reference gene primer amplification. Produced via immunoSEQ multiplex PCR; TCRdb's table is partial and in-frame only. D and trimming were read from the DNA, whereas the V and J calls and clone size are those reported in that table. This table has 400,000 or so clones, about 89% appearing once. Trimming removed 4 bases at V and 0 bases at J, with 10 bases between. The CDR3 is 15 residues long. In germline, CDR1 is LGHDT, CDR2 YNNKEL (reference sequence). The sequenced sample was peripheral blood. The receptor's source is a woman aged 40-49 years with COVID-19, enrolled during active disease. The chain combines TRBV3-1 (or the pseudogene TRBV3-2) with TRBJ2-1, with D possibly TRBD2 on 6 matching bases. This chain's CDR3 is CASSPWRGSYNEQFF. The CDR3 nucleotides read TGTGCCAGCAGCCCCTGGCGGGGCTCCTACAATGAGCAGTTCTTC.